Sequencing of this T cell receptor beta chain was carried out in a study of CD8 T cells in ankylosing spondylitis. CDR3 length: 12 amino acids. Trimming shortened V by 5 bases and J by 7 bases, and 8 bases separated the two germline ends. This clonotype was observed at least ten times. TCRdb called the 5' RACE reads again in MiXCR, with one record for every CDR3 protein. The table includes more than 300,000 distinct CDR3 sequences, around 10% detected once. The specimen sequenced was blood, either unsorted or a sorted T cell fraction (not recorded which). V is TRBV12-3 or TRBV12-4 and J is TRBJ2-2, with a tentative D call TRBD2 (5 bases). This TCR was recovered from a female donor with ankylosing spondylitis or in good health (not recorded which). CDR3 sequence: CASSPGVGELFF. The CDR3, as DNA: TGTGCCAGCAGTCCCGGGGTCGGGGAGCTGTTTTTT.